This T cell receptor (beta chain) is drawn from a study of control samples from healthy donors and cancer patients. V was trimmed by 1 base and J by 7 bases, leaving 14 bases between them. CDR3 length: 15 residues. Germline V gene sequence: CDR1 MDHEN, CDR2 SYDVKM. Libraries were prepared by immunoSEQ multiplex PCR; TCRdb keeps only in-frame clonotypes and omits some of them. The repertoire has some 410,000 clones, over 75% of them found once; the top ten carry approximately 6.3%. Material: PBMCs. The chain couples TRBV28 to TRBJ1-5; D may be TRBD1 (5 bases). The sequence derives from a man in his forties or fifties with head and neck cancer. CDR3 bases: TGTGCCAGCAGTTTATCGGGACCGACTTCCCAGCCCCAGCATTTT. Its protein is CASSLSGPTSQPQHF.